The 25 T cell receptor beta chains below come from one sample, sequenced in a study of cytomegalovirus exposure and HLA in healthy donors. Researchers ran the PCR with 60 Vbeta and 13 Jbeta primers. Assay: immunoSEQ multiplex PCR; the TCRdb copy retains only in-frame clones and omits some. Counted here are about 150,000 clones, about 85% occurring once; the ten biggest clones make up around 2.5%. The material sequenced was PBMCs. The receptors derive from a man aged 25 to 40 in good health and CMV-seropositive.

This clone was seen once. At one boundary the junction diverges from the germline segment, which might be a read error. The chain carries TRBV7-7 and TRBJ2-1; 9 bases line up with TRBD1. CDR3 size: 15 residues. In germline, CDR1 is SSHAT, CDR2 FNYEAQ (reference sequence). The DNA for the CDR3 is TGTGCTAGCAGCTTAGGGACAGGGAATTACAATGAGCAGTTCTTC. This encodes CASSLGTGNYNEQFF.

The chain uses TRBV18 and TRBJ1-5, with 9 bases fitting TRBD1. The V and J ends lost 8 bases and 3 bases, in that order; junction bases with no gene match: 2. The length of the CDR3 is 13 residues. From germline, CDR1 is KGHSH and CDR2 LQKENI. The CDR3 is CASGQGPNQPQHF. CDR3 in DNA: TGTGCCAGCGGACAGGGGCCCAATCAGCCCCAGCATTTT.

The chain employs TRBV18 and TRBJ2-1; 11 bases are shared with TRBD2. The V gene's germline CDR1 is KGHSH and CDR2 LQKENI. The CDR3 has 17 residues. The V and J ends lost 0 bases and 2 bases, in that order; junction bases with no gene match: 3. Here the CDR3 DNA reads TGTGCCAGCTCACCACCTTTAGCGGGAGGGGCCTACAATGAGCAGTTCTTC. It is translated as CASSPPLAGGAYNEQFF.

This clone came up a few times. The chain links TRBV6-5 to TRBJ2-7, with 9 nucleotides matching TRBD1. With 3 bases clipped from V and 3 bases from J, the junction kept 3 bases outside the gene matches. Germline values: CDR1 MNHEY, CDR2 SVGAGI. The CDR3 spans 14 residues. For the CDR3, the DNA is TGTGCCAGCAGTTATTCGGACAGGGGCTACGAGCAGTACTTC. Its protein is CASSYSDRGYEQYF.

The chain combines TRBV5-1 with TRBJ2-3, with D maybe TRBD1 (6 bases). The CDR3 totals 16 residues. The germline V and J ends were trimmed by 2 bases and 0 bases, with 13 bases remaining between them. Germline assignment: CDR1 SGHRS and CDR2 YFSETQ. CDR3 nucleotides: TGCGCCAGCAGCTTTCCCGGGACATCAAGCACAGATACGCAGTATTTT. Amino acids: CASSFPGTSSTDTQYF.

J is TRBJ2-1 and V is TRBV7-2; no firm D call. This CDR3 contains 13 residues. Germline V gene data show CDR1 as SGHTA and CDR2 as FQGNSA. Trimming removed 7 bases at V and 5 bases at J, with 12 bases between. CDR3 loop: CASNNINDNEQFF. For the CDR3, the DNA is TGTGCCAGCAATAACATAAACGACAATGAGCAGTTCTTC.

As concerns this clone: Other DNA sequences in this specimen translate into the identical CDR3. V gene TRBV29-1 combines with J gene TRBJ1-1; D is undetermined. The CDR3 totals 13 residues. Germline values: CDR1 SQVTM, CDR2 ANQGSEA. V was pared by 4 bases and J by 0 bases, with 9 bases between. The CDR3 loop reads CSVAGRMNTEAFF. The DNA for the CDR3 is TGCAGCGTTGCAGGCAGGATGAACACTGAAGCTTTCTTT.

V gene TRBV6-1 combines with J gene TRBJ2-7; 10 bases fit TRBD2. Per germline, CDR1 MNHNS and CDR2 SASEGT. This CDR3 contains 15 residues. V lost 6 bases and J lost 2; bases outside the gene matches: 7. CDR3 sequence reads: CASRFTSGTAYEQYF. Written as DNA, the CDR3 is TGTGCCAGCAGGTTTACTAGCGGGACTGCCTACGAGCAGTACTTC.

The V and J genes are TRBV6-1 and TRBJ2-7, with 7 bases aligning to TRBD2. This CDR3 has 14 residues. V lost 7 bases and J lost 1; bases outside the gene matches: 7. Germline-derived CDR1 and CDR2 are MNHNS and SASEGT. The CDR3 DNA sequence: TGTGCCAGCAATCGGGGAGGGCTATCCTACGAGCAGTACGTC. Protein: CASNRGGLSYEQYV.

As for this clone: An end of the junction does not agree with germline; a read error may underlie this. V is TRBV7-9 and J is TRBJ2-5; TRBD2 agrees at 8 bases. Germline lookup yields CDR1 SEHNR and CDR2 FQNEAQ (reference sequence). This CDR3 region has 17 residues. The CDR3 DNA reads TGTTCCAGCAGCTTAGGTGGAGCGGGAGTGGAACAAGAGACCCAGTACTTC. Amino acid sequence: CSSSLGGAGVEQETQYF.

In this sample, this clone turned up once. The chain is built from TRBV6-6 and TRBJ1-3; 8 nucleotides line up with TRBD1. V lost 4 bases, J lost 3 bases, and 5 bases stayed unmatched. Germline CDR1 and CDR2: MNHNY and SVGAGI (reference sequence). The CDR3 contains 15 residues. In DNA form, the CDR3 reads TGTGCCAGCAGTTTGACAGGGGAGGATGGAAACACCATATATTTT. Residues: CASSLTGEDGNTIYF.

This sequence joins TRBV4-1 and TRBJ2-7; 10 bases align to TRBD2. This CDR3 region has 16 residues. Germline lookup yields CDR1 MGHRA and CDR2 YSYEKL. J was trimmed by 4 bases and V by 4 bases; bases with no gene match: 10. This CDR3 reads CASSLPSSGRNYEQYF. The CDR3, as DNA: TGCGCCAGCAGCCTTCCCTCTAGCGGGAGAAATTACGAGCAGTACTTC.

This chain joins TRBV15 and TRBJ1-6, with D tentatively TRBD1 (5 bases). V was shortened by 0 bases and J by 9 bases, with 15 bases between the two germline ends. This CDR3 is built from 16 residues. Germline CDR1 reads LNHNV; CDR2 reads YYDKDF (reference sequence). CDR3 sequence: CATSRDYQGGSSPLHF. DNA for the CDR3: TGTGCCACCAGCAGAGATTACCAGGGAGGGAGTTCACCCCTCCACTTT.

The chain joins TRBV6-4 to TRBJ2-3, with 11 bases aligning to TRBD2. After removal of 5 bases from V and 5 bases from J, the junction contained 6 bases not matched to a gene. The CDR3 sequence is 15 residues long. Germline V gene lookup returns CDR1 MRHNA and CDR2 SNTAGT. DNA of the CDR3: TGTGCCAGCAGTTTTGGGACTAGCGGAGGAGATACGCAGTATTTT. It is translated as CASSFGTSGGDTQYF.

The gene calls are TRBV2 and TRBJ1-2; TRBD1 matches 10 bases. The germline gives CDR1 SNHLY, CDR2 FYNNEI. The trim removed 9 bases at V and 3 bases at J, leaving 7 bases unmatched. CDR3 size: 14 residues. DNA of the CDR3: TGTGCCAGAGCTTCGACAGGGGGCTACTATGGCTACACCTTC. Translating gives CARASTGGYYGYTF.

The chain recombines TRBV14 with TRBJ2-2; D is ambiguous. Germline lookup yields CDR1 SGHDN and CDR2 FVKESK. The CDR3 length is 16 residues. Trimming took off 0 bases at V and 4 bases at J, with 12 bases between the two ends. The CDR3 is CASSQDSRLRTGELFF. CDR3 DNA sequence: TGTGCCAGCAGCCAAGATAGCCGGCTTCGCACCGGGGAGCTGTTTTTT.

This clone was detected once. The CDR3 bases are TGTGCCAGCAGTGAATCAGGTAATCAGCCCCAGCATTTT. Its translation: CASSESGNQPQHF. The rearrangement links TRBV6-1 to TRBJ1-5; D gene unclear. V gave up 2 bases and J gave up 4 bases, with 6 bases separating them. Per the germline V gene, CDR1 is MNHNS and CDR2 is SASEGT. The CDR3 is made up of 13 amino acids.

The chain combines TRBV7-2 with TRBJ2-1, with 8 nucleotides matching TRBD2. V trimming: 5 bases; J trimming: 10 bases; junction bases outside the gene matches: 13. Germline values: CDR1 SGHTA, CDR2 FQGNSA. This CDR3 spans 15 amino acids. The CDR3 DNA reads TGTGCCAGCAGCCCCCCCGGGACTAGGGAGAGGGAGCAGTTCTTC. This translates into CASSPPGTREREQFF.

The chain employs TRBV9 and TRBJ1-3, with D possibly being TRBD1 (6 bases). Per germline, CDR1 SGDLS and CDR2 YYNGEE. Trimming took 3 bases from V and 4 from J, leaving 20 bases between them. The CDR3 has 17 residues. The CDR3 bases are TGTGCCAGCAGCGAGCGGAGCCGGGGGGCCGGAGGAAACACCATATATTTT. Translated: CASSERSRGAGGNTIYF.

V is TRBV10-1 and J is TRBJ2-4; 12 bases are a match to TRBD2. The CDR3 extends over 19 amino acids. V shed 2 bases and J 1 base; nucleotides not matched to a gene: 9. Germline CDR1 and CDR2: WNHNN and SYGVQD (reference sequence). The CDR3 spells CASSERLAGGGWAKNIQYF. The CDR3 DNA reads as TGCGCCAGCAGTGAGAGGCTAGCGGGAGGGGGGTGGGCCAAAAACATTCAGTACTTC.

This clone appeared a single time. This rearrangement joins TRBV18 to TRBJ1-2; D remains unclear. Trimming shortened V by 1 base and J by 0 bases, and 9 bases separated the two germline ends. This CDR3 is built from 15 residues. Looked up from germline, CDR1 is KGHSH and CDR2 is LQKENI. The CDR3 bases are TGTGCCAGCTCACCACTTGACAACCCTAACTATGGCTACACCTTC. Translation: CASSPLDNPNYGYTF. Using reference TRBV18 and TRBJ1-2 for the parts outside the CDR3, the full variable domain is NAGVMQNPRHLVRRRGQEARLRCSPMKGHSHVYWYRQLPEEGLKFMVYLQKENIIDESGMPKERFSAEFPKEGPSILRIQQVVRGDSAAYFCASSPLDNPNYGYTFGSGTRLTVV.

The CDR3 loop reads CASSPSPNNGQYV. CDR3 coding DNA: TGTGCCAGCTCACCATCGCCGAATAATGGGCAGTACGTC. The chain links TRBV18 to TRBJ2-7; D gene uncertain. Trimming removed 2 bases from V and 9 bases from J, with 14 bases in between. Germline V gene sequence: CDR1 KGHSH, CDR2 LQKENI. There are 13 residues in the CDR3.

The chain uses TRBV11-3 and TRBJ2-1; D is unresolved. Germline CDR1 SGHNT, CDR2 YENEEA. This CDR3 is built from 11 residues. Trimming shortened V by 2 bases and J by 12 bases, and 8 bases separated the two germline ends. CDR3 sequence reads: CASSLRVRQFF. The CDR3 DNA sequence: TGTGCCAGCAGCTTACGCGTTAGGCAGTTCTTC.

The V gene is TRBV6-4, the J gene TRBJ2-7, with D unclear. The CDR3 has 12 amino acids. Germline-derived CDR1 and CDR2 are MRHNA and SNTAGT. V shed 4 bases and J shed 3 bases, with 7 bases lying between them. The chain's CDR3 is CASSGASYEQYV. CDR3 sequence (DNA): TGTGCCAGCAGTGGAGCGAGCTACGAGCAGTACGTC.

This clone occurred a few times. The rearrangement uses TRBV4-3 and TRBJ2-1, with 11 bases lining up with TRBD2. The V segment lost 3 bases and the J segment 5 bases; nucleotides outside the gene matches: 3. CDR1 is LGHNA and CDR2 is YSLEER in the germline V gene. The CDR3 runs to 15 residues. CDR3 sequence reads: CASSHLAGGNNEQFF. The CDR3 DNA is TGCGCCAGCAGCCACTTAGCGGGAGGGAACAATGAGCAGTTCTTC.